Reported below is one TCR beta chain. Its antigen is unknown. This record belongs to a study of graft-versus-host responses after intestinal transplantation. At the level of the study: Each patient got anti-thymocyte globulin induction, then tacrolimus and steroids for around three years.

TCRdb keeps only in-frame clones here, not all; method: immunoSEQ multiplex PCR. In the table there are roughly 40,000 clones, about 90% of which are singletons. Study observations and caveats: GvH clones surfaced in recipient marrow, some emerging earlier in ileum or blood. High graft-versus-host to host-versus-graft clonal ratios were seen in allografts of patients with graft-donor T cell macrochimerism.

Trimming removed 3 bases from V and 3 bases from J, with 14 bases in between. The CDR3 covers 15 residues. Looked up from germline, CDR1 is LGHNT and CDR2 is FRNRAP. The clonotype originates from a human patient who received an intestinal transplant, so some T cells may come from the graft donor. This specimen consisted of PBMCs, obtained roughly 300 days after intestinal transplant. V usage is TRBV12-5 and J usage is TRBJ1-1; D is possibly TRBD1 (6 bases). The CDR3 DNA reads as TGTGCTAGTGGTTTTAGGGGGGAGGGAGACACTGAAGCTTTCTTT. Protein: CASGFRGEGDTEAFF.